This is a list of T cell receptor beta chains from one sample in a study of cytomegalovirus exposure and HLA in healthy donors. The table came from immunoSEQ multiplex PCR; TCRdb's copy has only in-frame clones and leaves some out. Its table lists around 57,000 clones. Sequencing input: PBMCs. These receptors all come from a woman aged 45-65 years in good health and CMV-seropositive. Both conserved end residues are part of each CDR3. The D gene is left open where the match is weak. A clone size is listed for some rows: how often the clone was seen (once, few, many), or a class if it is expanded.

TRBJ2-1 | TRBV7-2 | TRBD2 | . | TGTGCCAGCAGCTCTCCGGGACTAGCGGGGGGGCGGAGGGAGCAGTTCTTC | CASSSPGLAGGRREQFF
TRBJ2-7 | TRBV29-1 | . | . | TGCAGCGTTGGAACAGGGAGTAGCGCCTACGAGCAGTACTTC | CSVGTGSSAYEQYF
TRBJ2-7 | TRBV7-9 | TRBD1 | . | TGTGCCAGCAGCTTAGGGTCGAGGACAGGGTCCCACGAGCAGTACTTC | CASSLGSRTGSHEQYF
TRBJ2-3 | TRBV27 | TRBD1 | . | TGTGCCAGCAGTTTTCACCTCGGGACAGGGGGCGTCACAGATACGCAGTATTTT | CASSFHLGTGGVTDTQYF
TRBJ1-1 | TRBV10-3 | . | . | TGTGCCATTGGTGTGGGAACGGGAAACCTGTTAGGAGCTTTCTTT | CAIGVGTGNLLGAFF
TRBJ1-1 | TRBV19 | . | . | TGTGCCAGTAGTACTGGTCCAGTAAGGAACACTGAAGCTTTCTTT | CASSTGPVRNTEAFF
TRBJ2-6 | TRBV29-1 | . | . | TGCAGCGTGGCAGTCGGGGCCAACGTCCTGACTTTC | CSVAVGANVLTF
TRBJ2-7 | TRBV2 | . | . | TGTGCCAGCCGGGGAAGCTCCTACGAGCAGTACTTC | CASRGSSYEQYF
TRBJ2-1 | TRBV5-1 | TRBD2 | . | TGCGCCAGCAGCTTGGCGGCGACTAGCGTGGGTGATGAGCAGTTCTTC | CASSLAATSVGDEQFF
TRBJ1-3 | TRBV27 | . | . | TGTGCCAGCAGTTTAGTCGAGCCCGGTCTAGGAAACACCATATATTTT | CASSLVEPGLGNTIYF
TRBJ2-7 | TRBV9 | TRBD2 | . | TGTGCCAGCAGCGTAGGGGGAGCGGGGGGATCCTACGAGCAGTACTTC | CASSVGGAGGSYEQYF
TRBJ2-5 | TRBV19 | TRBD2 | . | TGTGCCAGTAGTATAGTCGGGGGGAGGGAGACCCAGTACTTC | CASSIVGGRETQYF
TRBJ1-4 | TRBV19 | . | . | TGTGCCAGTAGTCGGACCCATGGGGGCGGGGAAAAACTGTTTTTT | CASSRTHGGGEKLFF
TRBJ1-4 | TRBV10-2 | . | . | TGCGCCAGCAGTGAATCGGGGGGCGGAGGTGAAAAACTGTTTTTT | CASSESGGGGEKLFF
TRBJ1-2 | TRBV5-1 | . | . | TGCGCCAGCAGCTGGCCGAGTGACCCTAATGCGGGGAGCCTCTATGGCTACACCTTC | CASSWPSDPNAGSLYGYTF
TRBJ2-5 | TRBV5-1 | . | . | TGCGCCAGCAGCCGGGACTCACCAGGGGAGACCCAGTACTTC | CASSRDSPGETQYF
TRBJ2-2 | TRBV7-6 | TRBD1 | . | TGTGCCAGCAGCTTAGCAGGGGGCTCGGGCACCGGGGAGCTGTTTTTT | CASSLAGGSGTGELFF
TRBJ1-1 | TRBV5-1 | TRBD1 | medium-sized | TGCGCCAGCAGCCCTTACAGGGGCATGAACACTGAAGCTTTCTTT | CASSPYRGMNTEAFF
TRBJ2-5 | TRBV5-6 | . | . | TGTGCCAGCAGCTGGTGGGACACTCAGCAGACCCAGTACTTC | CASSWWDTQQTQYF
TRBJ1-1 | TRBV19 | TRBD1 | . | TGTGCCAGTAGTAGTTACAGGGGCGGTTTGACTGAAGCTTTCTTT | CASSSYRGGLTEAFF
TRBJ2-1 | TRBV4-3 | . | . | TGCGCCAGCAGCCAAGGGCAGGGCTCCGACAATGAGCAGTTCTTC | CASSQGQGSDNEQFF
TRBJ2-3 | TRBV19 | TRBD2 | . | TGTGCCAGTCGGCTAGCGGGGGATACGCAGTATTTT | CASRLAGDTQYF
TRBJ1-1 | TRBV27 | . | . | TGTGCCAGCAGTTTACGGGGGGCGCACACTGAAGCTTTCTTT | CASSLRGAHTEAFF
TRBJ2-7 | TRBV19 | TRBD2 | . | TGTGCCAGTAGTCCGACTAGCAACCACGAGCAGTACTTC | CASSPTSNHEQYF
TRBJ2-3 | TRBV4-1 | . | . | TGCGCCAGCAGCCTTGCCCCTGTAGCTAGCGTATCTAGCACAGATACGCAGTATTTT | CASSLAPVASVSSTDTQYF
TRBJ2-5 | TRBV5-1 | TRBD1 | . | TGCGCCAGCAGCTTGGGACACGCCACAGGGGAAGGCTTCCAAGAGACCCAGTACTTC | CASSLGHATGEGFQETQYF
TRBJ2-3 | TRBV5-1 | . | . | TGCGCCAGCAGCTTGAGCGCAGATACGCAGTATTTT | CASSLSADTQYF
TRBJ1-1 | TRBV9 | . | . | TGTGCCAGCAGCGCAGGTGGGTTTGACACTGAAGCTTTCTTT | CASSAGGFDTEAFF
TRBJ1-2 | TRBV5-1 | . | . | TGCGCCAGCAGCGAATCTGGACAATTTAACTATGGCTACACCTTC | CASSESGQFNYGYTF
TRBJ1-2 | TRBV6-1 | . | . | TGTGCCAGCAGGGTGGACAGTTCCTATGGCTACACCTTC | CASRVDSSYGYTF
TRBJ1-6 | TRBV5-5 | TRBD1 | . | TGTGCCAGCAGCGCACAGGGACAGGGTGCAGGAACCTATAATTCACCCCTCCACTTT | CASSAQGQGAGTYNSPLHF
TRBJ2-2 | TRBV4-1 | . | . | TGCGCCAGCAGCCAAGACCGGAACACCGGGGAGCTGTTTTTT | CASSQDRNTGELFF
TRBJ2-7 | TRBV7-9 | . | . | TGTGCCAGCAGCCGCGCCGGGACCTACGAGCAGTACTTC | CASSRAGTYEQYF
TRBJ2-7 | TRBV29-1 | TRBD1 | . | TGCAGCGTTGAGGGGACAGGGGGCTACGAGCAGTACTTC | CSVEGTGGYEQYF
TRBJ2-1 | TRBV7-6 | . | . | TGTGCCAGCAGCTCCCGCGGGGACCGCTCCTACAATGAGCAGTTCTTC | CASSSRGDRSYNEQFF
TRBJ2-3 | TRBV7-9 | . | . | TGTGCCAGCAGCTTACAGTATGGAGATACGCAGTATTTT | CASSLQYGDTQYF
TRBJ2-1 | TRBV4-2 | TRBD2 | . | TGTGCCAGCAGTATTTCGTCGTCTAGCGGGGCCTCCTACAATGAGCAGTTCTTC | CASSISSSSGASYNEQFF
TRBJ1-5 | TRBV7-8 | . | . | TGTGCCAGCAGCCTAAACGGTGGGAGGCAGCCCCAGCATTTT | CASSLNGGRQPQHF
TRBJ2-7 | TRBV18 | . | . | TGTGCCAGCTCACCAACACAGGGAATAGGCAACGAGCAGTACTTC | CASSPTQGIGNEQYF
TRBJ2-3 | TRBV5-1 | TRBD2 | . | TGCGCCAGCAGCTTATTAGCGGGAGGTACAGATACGCAGTATTTT | CASSLLAGGTDTQYF
TRBJ1-5 | TRBV29-1 | TRBD1 | . | TGCAGCGTTTCGAAGGGGGCGGGTCAGCCCCAGCATTTT | CSVSKGAGQPQHF
TRBJ2-1 | TRBV4-1 | TRBD2 | . | TGCGCCAGCAGCCATGCGACTAGCGGGAGAGGTGTTGAGCAGTTCTTC | CASSHATSGRGVEQFF
TRBJ2-6 | TRBV4-3 | . | . | TGCGCCAGCAGCCAAGAGACAGCCTCTGGGGCCAACGTCCTGACTTTC | CASSQETASGANVLTF
TRBJ1-1 | TRBV29-1 | TRBD1 | . | TGCAGCGTTGGGGACAGGGGAACTTTCTTT | CSVGDRGTFF